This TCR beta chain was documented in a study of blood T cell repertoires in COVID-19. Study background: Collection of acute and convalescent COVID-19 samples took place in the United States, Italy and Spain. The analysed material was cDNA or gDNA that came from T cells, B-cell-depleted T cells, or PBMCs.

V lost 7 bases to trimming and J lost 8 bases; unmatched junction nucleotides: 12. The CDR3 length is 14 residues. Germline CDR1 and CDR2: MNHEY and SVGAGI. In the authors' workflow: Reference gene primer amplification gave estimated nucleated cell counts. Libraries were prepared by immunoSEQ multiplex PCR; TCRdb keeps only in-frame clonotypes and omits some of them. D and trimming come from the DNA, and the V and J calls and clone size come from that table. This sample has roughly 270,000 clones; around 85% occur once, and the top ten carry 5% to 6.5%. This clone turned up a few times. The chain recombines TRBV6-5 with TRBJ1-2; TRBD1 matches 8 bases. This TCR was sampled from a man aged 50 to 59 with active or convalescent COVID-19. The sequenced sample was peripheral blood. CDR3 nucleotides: TGTGCCAGCACCGACAGGGGCGGGTTGGGAGGCTACACCTTC. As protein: CASTDRGGLGGYTF.